These T cell receptor beta chains were read from a single sample in a study of blood T cell repertoires in COVID-19. Here immunoSEQ multiplex PCR was the method, and the copy in TCRdb shows in-frame clones only, minus some. In the table there are some 96,000 clones, around four fifths of which are singletons. Sequencing was done on a sample of peripheral blood. The source is a man aged 70-80 years with active or convalescent COVID-19. The CDR3 runs from the conserved cysteine through the conserved F or W. The D gene is left open where the match is weak. Not every row has a clone size; where given, it reads once, few, many or a size class.

TGTGCCAGCAGCTTAGGATGGACAGGGAGCCAAGAGACCCAGTACTTC,CASSLGWTGSQETQYF,TRBD1,TRBV7-2,NA,TRBJ2-5
TGCGCCAGCAGCCGGGACTCCCTCCCATCAGGCGAGCAGTACTTC,CASSRDSLPSGEQYF,NA,TRBV5-1,once,TRBJ2-7
TGTGCCAGCAGCTCCGCGGGTAGCGGGGGAGTAGGGGGCACAGATACGCAGTATTTT,CASSSAGSGGVGGTDTQYF,TRBD2,TRBV9,NA,TRBJ2-3
TGCGCCAGCAGCTTGGTAGCGGGAGAAGGATACGAGCAGTACTTC,CASSLVAGEGYEQYF,TRBD2,TRBV5-1,NA,TRBJ2-7
TGTGCCTGGAGCCTGCGGGTAGACGGCTACACCTTC,CAWSLRVDGYTF,NA,TRBV30,once,TRBJ1-2
TGCGCCAGCAGCCAAGCTTCCCCGTTCTATGGCTACACCTTC,CASSQASPFYGYTF,NA,TRBV4-1,few,TRBJ1-2
TGTGCCAGCAGCTTAAAATTAGGAGCGGGGCAGTTCTTC,CASSLKLGAGQFF,NA,TRBV7-2,NA,TRBJ2-1
TGTGCCAGCAGCTTGGCCGGGAGCTACAATGAGCAGTTCTTC,CASSLAGSYNEQFF,NA,TRBV5-4,once,TRBJ2-1
TGTGCCAGCTCCGAGGACATCACCTCCTACAATGAGCAGTTCTTC,CASSEDITSYNEQFF,NA,TRBV2,NA,TRBJ2-1
TGCGCCAGCAGCCAAGGAGGCAGCTATGGCTACACCTTC,CASSQGGSYGYTF,NA,TRBV4-3,NA,TRBJ1-2
TGTGCCAGTAGTACCCCGGGACAGCGACTATACAATGAGCAGTTCTTC,CASSTPGQRLYNEQFF,TRBD1,TRBV19,NA,TRBJ2-1
TGTGCCATCAGTGACAGAGCGGGGGGTACTGAGACCCAGTACTTC,CAISDRAGGTETQYF,TRBD2,TRBV10-3,NA,TRBJ2-5
TGTGCCACCAGGCCTACTAGCGGGAGCCGGGGGGAGCTGTTTTTT,CATRPTSGSRGELFF,TRBD2,TRBV24-1,NA,TRBJ2-2
TGTGCCAGCAGCCAAGAGGGACTGATGAACACTGAAGCTTTCTTT,CASSQEGLMNTEAFF,NA,TRBV3-1/TRBV3-2,NA,TRBJ1-1
TGTGCCAGCAGCCCCGGGACTGTGGCCAACGTCCTGACTTTC,CASSPGTVANVLTF,NA,TRBV14,NA,TRBJ2-6
TGCAGCGTTTCTTATGGGCTGAACACTGAAGCTTTCTTT,CSVSYGLNTEAFF,NA,TRBV29-1,NA,TRBJ1-1
TGCGCCAGCAGACAAGGGGGTTCCCCGAACACCGGGGAGCTGTTTTTT,CASRQGGSPNTGELFF,NA,TRBV5-1,NA,TRBJ2-2